Each of the 9 T cell receptor beta chains below was sequenced from the same sample in a study of regulatory T cells in long-lasting Graves disease. The time point here: newly diagnosed GD, antithyroid drugs for less than 3 months. PBMC RNA served as the TCR library source. CDR3 regions were amplified by Arm-PCR using iRepertoire HTBI primers to build TCR beta libraries. TCRdb recomputed calls from the multiplex PCR reads with MiXCR, one row per CDR3 protein. The sample has about 300,000 distinct CDR3 sequences, 18% seen once; the top ten hold about 36%. The source was peripheral blood mononuclear cells (PBMCs), collected at new diagnosis, from a patient treated with antithyroid drugs. The receptor set was obtained from a female donor with Graves disease.

The table lists this clonotype with a few counts. The V and J genes are TRBV12-3 or TRBV12-4 and TRBJ2-3; D is undetermined. This CDR3 spans 12 amino acids. The V end lost 7 bases, the J end lost 1 base, and 6 bases lay between the germline ends. The CDR3 sequence is CASKLGTDTQYF. The DNA for the CDR3 is TGTGCCAGCAAACTCGGCACAGATACGCAGTATTTT.

Ten or more counts support this clonotype. The rearrangement links TRBV30 to TRBJ2-5; D uncertain. Looked up from germline, CDR1 is GTSNPN and CDR2 is SVGIG (reference sequence). CDR3 length: 15 amino acids. Trimming took 0 bases from V and 1 from J, leaving 12 bases between them. CDR3 amino acids: CAWSVQSITQETQYF. In DNA, the CDR3 is TGTGCCTGGAGTGTACAATCAATAACCCAAGAGACCCAGTACTTC.

In this sample, this clonotype turned up many times. The rearrangement joins TRBV30 to TRBJ1-2, with D perhaps matching TRBD1 (5 bases). Trimming pared 0 bases from V and 8 bases from J, leaving 16 bases between. From germline, CDR1 is GTSNPN and CDR2 SVGIG (reference sequence). CDR3 length equals 14 residues. This CDR3 is CAWSVRQGGDGYTF. In DNA form, the CDR3 reads TGTGCCTGGAGTGTTCGGCAGGGAGGAGACGGCTACACCTTC.

This clonotype was detected ten times or more. This rearrangement joins TRBV24-1 to TRBJ2-1, with 9 bases matching TRBD1. In germline, CDR1 is KGHDR, CDR2 SFDVKD. This CDR3 comprises 16 residues. J was trimmed by 5 bases and V by 3 bases; bases with no gene match: 7. DNA for the CDR3: TGTGCCACCAGTGATACCGTACGGGACAGGGACAATGAGCAGTTCTTC. It specifies CATSDTVRDRDNEQFF.

This clonotype was seen repeatedly, ten times or more. J is TRBJ1-4 and V is TRBV20-1; D not certain. The CDR3 spans 15 residues. V lost 5 bases to trimming and J lost 3 bases, with 16 bases between them. Per germline, CDR1 DFQATT and CDR2 SNEGSKA (reference sequence). The CDR3 here is CSASRMALANEKLFF. The CDR3 DNA follows: TGCAGTGCTTCGCGGATGGCCCTGGCTAATGAAAAACTGTTTTTT.

This clonotype was counted at least ten times. This CDR3 reads CASSFPPTLTSHEQYF. In DNA form, the CDR3 reads TGTGCCAGCAGTTTCCCCCCAACCTTGACTAGCCACGAGCAGTACTTC. The rearrangement links TRBV28 to TRBJ2-7; the match to TRBD2 covers 7 bases. The ends lost 3 bases at V and 5 bases at J; junction bases unmatched: 13. Per germline, CDR1 MDHEN and CDR2 SYDVKM. This CDR3 spans 16 amino acids.

This clonotype was recorded many times. The genes are TRBV7-6 and TRBJ2-5, with 11 bases lining up with TRBD1. Looked up from germline, CDR1 is SGHVS and CDR2 is FNYEAQ. J was trimmed by 5 bases and V by 1 base; bases with no gene match: 0. This CDR3 is built from 14 residues. CDR3 in DNA: TGTGCCAGCAGCTTAGGGACAGGGGGCGAGACCCAGTACTTC. Its translation is CASSLGTGGETQYF.

This clonotype was observed at least ten times. This chain joins TRBV30 and TRBJ2-5, with D maybe TRBD2 (5 bases). Trimming stripped 5 bases from V and 4 bases from J, with 20 bases between. The CDR3 has 15 amino acids. Germline CDR1 reads GTSNPN; CDR2 reads SVGIG (reference sequence). In nucleotides, the CDR3 is TGTGCCTGGGGACCAACTAGGACGGGAAGAGAGACCCAGTACTTC. It encodes CAWGPTRTGRETQYF.

V and J are TRBV5-1 and TRBJ2-7, with TRBD2 as a possible D gene (5 bases). Germline CDR1 and CDR2: SGHRS and YFSETQ. This CDR3 is 13 amino acids long. V was trimmed by 4 bases and J by 1 base, leaving 9 bases between them. CDR3 coding DNA: TGCGCCAGCAGCGACGGGGATTCCTACGAGCAGTACTTC. Translated, it gives CASSDGDSYEQYF.